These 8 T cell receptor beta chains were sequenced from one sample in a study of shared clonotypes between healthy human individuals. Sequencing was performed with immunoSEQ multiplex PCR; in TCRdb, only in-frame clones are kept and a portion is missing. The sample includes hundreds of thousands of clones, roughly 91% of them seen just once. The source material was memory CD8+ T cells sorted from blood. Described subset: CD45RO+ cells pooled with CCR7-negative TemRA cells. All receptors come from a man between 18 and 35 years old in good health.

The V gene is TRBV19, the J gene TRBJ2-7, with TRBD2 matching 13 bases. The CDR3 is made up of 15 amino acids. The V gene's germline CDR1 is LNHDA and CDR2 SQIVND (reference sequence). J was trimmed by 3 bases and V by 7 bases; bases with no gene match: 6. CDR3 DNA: TGTGCCAGTACTTGGGGACTAGCGGGGAACTACGAGCAGTACTTC. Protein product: CASTWGLAGNYEQYF.

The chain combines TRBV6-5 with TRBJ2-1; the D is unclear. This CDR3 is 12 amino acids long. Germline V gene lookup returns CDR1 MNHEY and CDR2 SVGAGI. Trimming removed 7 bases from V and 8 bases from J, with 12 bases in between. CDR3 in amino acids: CASINPPDEQFF. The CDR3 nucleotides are TGTGCCAGCATAAACCCCCCGGATGAGCAGTTCTTC.

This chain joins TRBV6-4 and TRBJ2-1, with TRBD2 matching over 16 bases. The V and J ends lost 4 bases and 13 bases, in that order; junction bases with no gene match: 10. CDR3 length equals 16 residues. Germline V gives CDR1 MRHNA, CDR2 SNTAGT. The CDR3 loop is CASSGSPGLAGGLQFF. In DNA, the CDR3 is TGTGCCAGCAGTGGATCCCCGGGACTAGCGGGGGGGCTCCAGTTCTTC.

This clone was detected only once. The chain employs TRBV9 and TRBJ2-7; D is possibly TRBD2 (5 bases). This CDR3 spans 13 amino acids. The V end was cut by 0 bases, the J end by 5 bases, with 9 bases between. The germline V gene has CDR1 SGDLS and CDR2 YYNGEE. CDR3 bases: TGTGCCAGCAGCGTAGGAGGGATCGACGAGCAGTACTTC. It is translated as CASSVGGIDEQYF.

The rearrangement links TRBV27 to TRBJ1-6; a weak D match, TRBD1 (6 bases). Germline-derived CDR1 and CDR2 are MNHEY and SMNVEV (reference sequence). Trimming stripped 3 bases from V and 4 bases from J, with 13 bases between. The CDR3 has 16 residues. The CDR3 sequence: CASSFGGRTYNSPLHF. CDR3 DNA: TGTGCCAGCAGTTTTGGGGGGCGTACGTATAATTCACCCCTCCACTTT.

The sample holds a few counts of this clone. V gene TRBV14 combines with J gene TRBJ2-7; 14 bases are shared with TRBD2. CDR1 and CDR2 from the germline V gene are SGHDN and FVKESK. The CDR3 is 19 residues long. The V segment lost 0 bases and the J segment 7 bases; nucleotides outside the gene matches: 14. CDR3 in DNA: TGTGCCAGCAGCCAAGAAGGGACTAGCGGGAGTGTACAACGGGGAGAGCAGTACTTC. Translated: CASSQEGTSGSVQRGEQYF.

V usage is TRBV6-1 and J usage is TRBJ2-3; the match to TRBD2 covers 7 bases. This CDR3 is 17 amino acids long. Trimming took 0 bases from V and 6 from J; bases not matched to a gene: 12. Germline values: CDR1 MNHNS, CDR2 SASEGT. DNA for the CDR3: TGTGCCAGCAGTGAAGCAGGCAGGACTAGGTGGTGGGATACGCAGTATTTT. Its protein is CASSEAGRTRWWDTQYF.

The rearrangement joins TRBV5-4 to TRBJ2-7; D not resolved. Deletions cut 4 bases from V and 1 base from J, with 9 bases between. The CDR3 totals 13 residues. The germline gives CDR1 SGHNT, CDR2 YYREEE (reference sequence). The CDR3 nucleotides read TGTGCCAGCAGCCCCGCCGATTCCTACGAGCAGTACTTC. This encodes CASSPADSYEQYF.